This T cell receptor beta chain is from a study of blood T cells in healthy people across ages (dated by TCRdb to the mid-2010s). Regarding the research as a whole: In model experiments, roughly one uniquely barcoded TCR beta cDNA molecule per two T cells was captured by template switching. The study measured age-related changes in TCR beta repertoire diversity using deep sequencing normalized with unique cDNA molecular identifiers. The donors were split into four age groups: young (average about 16 years), middle-aged (nearly 40), aged (more than 60) and long-lived (82). Donors of different ages were randomly distributed across sequencing lanes to avoid experimental bias. For two donors (one aged 18 to 30 and one aged 80 or older), the study analyzed two additional independent replicas of 1 million unique cDNA reads from the same blood draw.

Via the germline V gene, CDR1 is MGHDK and CDR2 SYGVNS. The CDR3 goes from the cysteine to the phenylalanine over 15 residues. Only CDR3 DNA is held: 45 bases, read in frame from base 1. A remark on this clonotype: The antigen it recognizes is unknown. No much larger clone exists at a distance of one base, and base qualities are not known.

What the authors observed across the whole study: Since profiling was done on bulk unsorted PBMCs, naive and antigen-experienced compartments could not be conclusively compared. Estimates of total diversity from one million sequenced T cells were regarded as lower bounds and underestimates. As age increased, observed TCR beta diversity per million T cells dropped in a roughly linear way, and a significant reduction was already evident by age roughly 40. Compared with the aged group, the long-lived group had more naive CD4+ T cells, fewer expanded clones and increased TCR diversity, suggesting age selection. Because the CMV infection status of the donors was unknown, age-related changes in expanded clonotypes may potentially have been confounded. There was a strong correlation between observed TCR beta diversity and the percentage of naive T cells measured by flow cytometry.

Donors were 30 to 45 systemically healthy Caucasian individuals from Russia aged roughly 6 to 95 years. Around 10 milliliters of peripheral blood were collected from each donor into EDTA-treated Vacutainer tubes. PBMCs were isolated by Ficoll-Paque density-gradient centrifugation, with at least 6.5 million obtained per sample. Trizol reagent was used to extract total RNA from the PBMCs, yielding at least 6 micrograms per sample. The percentages of naive CD45RAhigh/CD27high T cells were determined by flow cytometry on a PBMC aliquot from every donor. Libraries were constructed by 5' RACE. The sequencer was an Illumina HiSeq 2500. A second PCR of roughly 7 to 11 cycles was performed with a sample-barcoded 5' primer and a J-beta primer mix. A template-switch 5' adaptor carrying 12 random nucleotides introduced a unique molecular identifier onto each TCR beta cDNA molecule. At least 2.5 million CDR3-containing paired-end reads were obtained from each sample. The Mint cDNA synthesis kit, primed by a TRBC-specific oligonucleotide, was used to synthesize first-strand cDNA from all RNA. After uracil-DNA glycosylase treatment, a first 18-cycle PCR used universal primers M1SS and BC2_uni_R on all cDNA. The published analysis was carried out like this. For normalization, 1 million high-quality reads were randomly selected from each sample, with every read carrying a distinct molecular identifier. Reads sharing molecular identifiers were discarded rather than binned into consensus sequences. CDR3 identification, clonotype clustering and error correction used MiTCR with a Q25 quality threshold and the strictest error-elimination algorithm. Lower-bound total TCR beta diversity was estimated with a nonparametric unseen species model using Euler transformation. TCRdb handled the public reads itself, with Q25 trimming in fastp and clone calling in MiXCR, and kept productive beta chains. All rows with the same CDR3 protein become a single entry with the most common DNA and genes. The authors' filters were not applied to this entry. The sample table holds around 1.1 million distinct CDR3 sequences, of which approximately 38% were seen once. About an eighth of the sample rests with the top ten.

The origin of this receptor is a young man in good health. The chain joins TRBV25-1 to TRBJ2-4, with the D gene not clear enough to name. The J call may not be correct, given that the DNA end is closer to TRBJ2-7. The sequenced sample was blood. The CDR3 region has the sequence CASSESVVNLAEQYF. The nucleotide sequence is TGTGCCAGCAGTGAATCTGTAGTAAATTTGGCCGAGCAGTACTTC.